This TCR beta chain was observed in a study of vaccination and CD4 T cells after COVID-19. About the research overall: Post-COVID samples had a sampling time that fell a median around 93 days after diagnosis (range 35 to 161).

V lost 5 bases, J lost 0 bases, and 8 bases stayed unmatched. This CDR3 is 17 amino acids long. Germline assignment: CDR1 KGHDR and CDR2 SFDVKD. As to treatment: roughly 10-day PBMC culture with coronavirus spike peptide pools or control peptides (ViraFEST assay). Scientists separated out CD4+ T cells through negative selection following 10 days in culture. With regard to this clonotype: Its antigen is currently unknown.

Sequenced with the Oncomine TCR Beta short-read assay was DNA taken from cultured CD4+ T cells. One entry per CDR3 protein, called by TCRdb with MiXCR from the PCR reads. The sample lists 15,000 or so distinct CDR3 sequences; under 60% were seen once. The receptor's source is a human donor who had recovered from COVID-19. The V and J genes are TRBV24-1 and TRBJ2-1, with 8 nucleotides matching TRBD2. Material: CD4+ T cells from blood, cultured in vitro. DNA of the CDR3: TGTGCCACCAGTGGTCCAAGCGGGAGTGACTCCTACAATGAGCAGTTCTTC. Protein: CATSGPSGSDSYNEQFF.